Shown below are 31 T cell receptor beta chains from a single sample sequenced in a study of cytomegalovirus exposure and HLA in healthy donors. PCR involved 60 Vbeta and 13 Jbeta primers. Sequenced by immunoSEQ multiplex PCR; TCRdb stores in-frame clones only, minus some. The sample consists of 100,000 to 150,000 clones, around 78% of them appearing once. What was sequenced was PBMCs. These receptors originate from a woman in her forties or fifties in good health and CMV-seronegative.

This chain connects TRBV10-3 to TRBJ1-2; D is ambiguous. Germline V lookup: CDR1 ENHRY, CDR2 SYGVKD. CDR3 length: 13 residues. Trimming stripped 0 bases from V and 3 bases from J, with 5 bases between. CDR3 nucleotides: TGTGCCATCAGTGAGTCGGGCGACTATGGCTACACCTTC. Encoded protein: CAISESGDYGYTF.

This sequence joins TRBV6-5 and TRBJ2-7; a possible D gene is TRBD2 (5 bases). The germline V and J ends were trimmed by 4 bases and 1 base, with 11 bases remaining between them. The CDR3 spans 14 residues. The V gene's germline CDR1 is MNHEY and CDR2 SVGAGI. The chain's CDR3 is CASSSQRNSYEQYF. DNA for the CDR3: TGTGCCAGCAGTTCTCAGCGGAATTCCTACGAGCAGTACTTC.

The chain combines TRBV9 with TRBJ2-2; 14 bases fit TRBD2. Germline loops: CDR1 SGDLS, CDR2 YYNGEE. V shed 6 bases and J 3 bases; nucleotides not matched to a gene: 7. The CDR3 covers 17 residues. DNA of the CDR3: TGTGCCAGCACCGGGACTAGCGGGAGATCGGACACCGGGGAGCTGTTTTTT. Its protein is CASTGTSGRSDTGELFF.

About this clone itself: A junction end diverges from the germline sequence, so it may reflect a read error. This CDR3 is CASSDPPGGNGYPF. CDR3 nucleotide sequence: TGTGCCAGCAGTGACCCCCCCGGGGGAAATGGCTACCCCTTC. This sequence joins TRBV6-1 and TRBJ1-2; maybe TRBD1 (5 bases). CDR1 MNHNS and CDR2 SASEGT come from the germline V gene. This CDR3 spans 14 amino acids.

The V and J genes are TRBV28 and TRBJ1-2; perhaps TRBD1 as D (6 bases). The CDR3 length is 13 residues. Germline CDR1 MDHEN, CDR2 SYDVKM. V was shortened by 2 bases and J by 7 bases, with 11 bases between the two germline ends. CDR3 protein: CASSLHSGAGYTF. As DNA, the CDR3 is TGTGCCAGCAGTTTACATTCAGGGGCTGGCTACACCTTC.

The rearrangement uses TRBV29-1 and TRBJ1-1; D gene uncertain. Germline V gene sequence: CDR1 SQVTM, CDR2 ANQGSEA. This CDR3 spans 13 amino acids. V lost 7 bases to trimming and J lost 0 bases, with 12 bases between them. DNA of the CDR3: TGCAGCGGGCGGGCAGGATTGAACACTGAAGCTTTCTTT. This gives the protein CSGRAGLNTEAFF.

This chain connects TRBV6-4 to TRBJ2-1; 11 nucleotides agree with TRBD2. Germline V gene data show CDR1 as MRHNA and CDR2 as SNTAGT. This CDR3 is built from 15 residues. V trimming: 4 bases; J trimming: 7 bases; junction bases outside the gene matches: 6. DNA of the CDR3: TGTGCCAGCAGTGGCTTAGCGGGAGGGGTTAATGAGCAGTTCTTC. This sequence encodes CASSGLAGGVNEQFF.

The CDR3 region is CASSLPGVNYEQYF. CDR3 nucleotide sequence: TGTGCCAGCAGTTTACCCGGGGTCAACTACGAGCAGTACTTC. This rearrangement joins TRBV28 to TRBJ2-7, with a weak D call TRBD2 (5 bases). This CDR3 comprises 14 residues. V was shortened by 2 bases and J by 3 bases, with 11 bases between the two germline ends. Germline V gene lookup returns CDR1 MDHEN and CDR2 SYDVKM.

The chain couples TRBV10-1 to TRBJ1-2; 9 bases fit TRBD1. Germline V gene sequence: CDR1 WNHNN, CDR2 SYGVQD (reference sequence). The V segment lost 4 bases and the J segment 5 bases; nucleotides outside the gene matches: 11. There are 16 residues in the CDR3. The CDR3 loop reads CASSGPRGQGWYGYTF. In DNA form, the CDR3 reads TGCGCCAGCAGTGGACCCAGGGGACAGGGATGGTATGGCTACACCTTC.

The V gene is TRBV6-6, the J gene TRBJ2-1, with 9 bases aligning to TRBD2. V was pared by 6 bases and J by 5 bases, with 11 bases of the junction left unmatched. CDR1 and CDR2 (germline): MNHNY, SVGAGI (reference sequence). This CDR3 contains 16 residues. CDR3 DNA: TGTGCCAGCAGCTCCCCGGCGGGAGGGGTCAACAATGAGCAGTTCTTC. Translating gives CASSSPAGGVNNEQFF.

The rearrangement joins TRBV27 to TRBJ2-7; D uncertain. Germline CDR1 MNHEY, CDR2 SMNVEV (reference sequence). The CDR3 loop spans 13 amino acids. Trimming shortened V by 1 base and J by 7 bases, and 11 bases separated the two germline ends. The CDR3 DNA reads TGTGCCAGCAGTTTATACCCCCTCATGGAGCAGTACGTC. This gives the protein CASSLYPLMEQYV.

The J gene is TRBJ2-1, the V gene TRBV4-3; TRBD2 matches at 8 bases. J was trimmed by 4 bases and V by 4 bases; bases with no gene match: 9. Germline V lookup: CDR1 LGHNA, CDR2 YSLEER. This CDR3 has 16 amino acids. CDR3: CASSRSKLAVYNEQFF. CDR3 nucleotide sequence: TGCGCCAGCAGCCGGTCGAAACTAGCGGTATACAATGAGCAGTTCTTC.

The CDR3 DNA reads TGTGCCATCAGTGACGCAGGGAAGGGCTACACCGGGGAGCTGTTTTTT. Translated: CAISDAGKGYTGELFF. The chain carries TRBV10-3 and TRBJ2-2; the D gene is possibly TRBD1 (5 bases). Germline-derived CDR1 and CDR2 are ENHRY and SYGVKD. This CDR3 comprises 16 residues. Deletions cut 3 bases from V and 3 bases from J, with 14 bases between.

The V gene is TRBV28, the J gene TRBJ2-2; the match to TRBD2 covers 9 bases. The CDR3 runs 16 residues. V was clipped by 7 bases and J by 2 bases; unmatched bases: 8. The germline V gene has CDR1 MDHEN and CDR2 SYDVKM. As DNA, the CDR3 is TGTGCCAGCACTATACTGGGACTAGCCAACACCGGGGAGCTGTTTTTT. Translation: CASTILGLANTGELFF.

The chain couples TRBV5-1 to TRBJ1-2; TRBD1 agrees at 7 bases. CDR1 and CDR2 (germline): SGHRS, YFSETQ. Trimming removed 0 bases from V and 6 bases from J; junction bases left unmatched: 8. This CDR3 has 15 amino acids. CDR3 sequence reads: CASSLGDRATDGYTF. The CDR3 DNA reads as TGCGCCAGCAGCTTGGGCGACAGGGCAACGGATGGCTACACCTTC.

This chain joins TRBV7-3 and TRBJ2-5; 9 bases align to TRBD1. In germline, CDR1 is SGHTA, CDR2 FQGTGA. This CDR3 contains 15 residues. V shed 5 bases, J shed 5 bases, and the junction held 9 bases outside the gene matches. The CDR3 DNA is TGTGCCAGCAGCCCTGGGACAGGGATTTTGGAGACCCAGTACTTC. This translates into CASSPGTGILETQYF.

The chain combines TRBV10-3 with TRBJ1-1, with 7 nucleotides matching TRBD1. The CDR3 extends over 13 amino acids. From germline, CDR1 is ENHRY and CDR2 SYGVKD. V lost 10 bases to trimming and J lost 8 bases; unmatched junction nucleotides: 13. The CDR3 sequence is CATRGQGVVEAFF. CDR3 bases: TGTGCCACCCGAGGGCAGGGGGTAGTGGAAGCTTTCTTT.

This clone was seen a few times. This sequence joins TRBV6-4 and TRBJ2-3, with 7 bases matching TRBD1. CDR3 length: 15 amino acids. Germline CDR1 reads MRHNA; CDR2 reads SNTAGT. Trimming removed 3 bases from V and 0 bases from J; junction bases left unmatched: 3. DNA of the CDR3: TGTGCCAGCAGTGAAGAAGGGGGCAGCACAGATACGCAGTATTTT. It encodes CASSEEGGSTDTQYF.

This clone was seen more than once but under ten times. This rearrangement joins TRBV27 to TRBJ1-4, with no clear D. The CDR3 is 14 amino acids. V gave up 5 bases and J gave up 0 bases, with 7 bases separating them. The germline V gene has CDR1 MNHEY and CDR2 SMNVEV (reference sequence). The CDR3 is CASSGAATNEKLFF. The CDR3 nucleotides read TGTGCCAGCAGTGGTGCGGCAACTAATGAAAAACTGTTTTTT.

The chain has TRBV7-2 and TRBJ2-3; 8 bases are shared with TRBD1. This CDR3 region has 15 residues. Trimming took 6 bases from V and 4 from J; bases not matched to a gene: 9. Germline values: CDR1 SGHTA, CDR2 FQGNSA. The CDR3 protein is CASSPGGGLADTQYF. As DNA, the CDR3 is TGTGCCAGCAGTCCAGGGGGCGGTTTAGCAGATACGCAGTATTTT. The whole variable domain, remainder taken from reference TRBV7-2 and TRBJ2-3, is GAGVSQSPSNKVTEKGKDVELRCDPISGHTALYWYRQSLGQGLEFLIYFQGNSAPDKSGLPSDRFSAERTGGSVSTLTIQRTQQEDSAVYLCASSPGGGLADTQYFGPGTRLTVL.

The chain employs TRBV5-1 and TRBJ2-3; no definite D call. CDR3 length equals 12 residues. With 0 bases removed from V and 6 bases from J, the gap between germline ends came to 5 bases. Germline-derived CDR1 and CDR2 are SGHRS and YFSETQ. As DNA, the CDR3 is TGCGCCAGCAGCTTGGGTCTGGATACGCAGTATTTT. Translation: CASSLGLDTQYF.

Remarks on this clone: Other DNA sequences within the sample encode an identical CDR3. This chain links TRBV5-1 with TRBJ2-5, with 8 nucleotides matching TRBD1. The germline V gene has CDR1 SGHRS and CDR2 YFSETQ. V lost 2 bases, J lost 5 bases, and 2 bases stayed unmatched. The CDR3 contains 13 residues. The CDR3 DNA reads TGCGCCAGCAGCTTCACAGGGGGGGAGACCCAGTACTTC. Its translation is CASSFTGGETQYF.

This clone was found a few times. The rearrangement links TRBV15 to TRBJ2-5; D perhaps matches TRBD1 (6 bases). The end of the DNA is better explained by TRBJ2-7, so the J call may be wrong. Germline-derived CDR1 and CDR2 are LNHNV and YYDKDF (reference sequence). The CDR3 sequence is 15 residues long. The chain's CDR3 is CATSRDGTSSYEQYF. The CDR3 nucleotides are TGTGCCACCAGCAGGGACGGGACATCATCCTACGAGCAGTACTTC.

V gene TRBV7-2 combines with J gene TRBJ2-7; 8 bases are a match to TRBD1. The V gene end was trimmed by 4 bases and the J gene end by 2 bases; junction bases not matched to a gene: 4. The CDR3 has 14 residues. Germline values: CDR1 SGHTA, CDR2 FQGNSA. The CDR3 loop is CASSSRTGTYEQYF. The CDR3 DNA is TGTGCCAGCAGCTCCAGGACAGGGACCTACGAGCAGTACTTC.

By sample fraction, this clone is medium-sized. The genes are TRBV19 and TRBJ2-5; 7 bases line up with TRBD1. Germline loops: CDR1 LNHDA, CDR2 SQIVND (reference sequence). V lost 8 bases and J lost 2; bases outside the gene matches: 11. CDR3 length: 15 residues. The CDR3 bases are TGTGCCAGTCTGCCAAGACAGGGTCGGCAAGAGACCCAGTACTTC. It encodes CASLPRQGRQETQYF.

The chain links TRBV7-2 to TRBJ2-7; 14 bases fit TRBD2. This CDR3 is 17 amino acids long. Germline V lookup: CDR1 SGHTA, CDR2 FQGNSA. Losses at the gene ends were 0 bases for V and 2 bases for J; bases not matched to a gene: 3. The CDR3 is CASSLAPGLAGAYEQYF. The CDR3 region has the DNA TGTGCCAGCAGCTTAGCTCCGGGACTAGCGGGAGCCTACGAGCAGTACTTC.

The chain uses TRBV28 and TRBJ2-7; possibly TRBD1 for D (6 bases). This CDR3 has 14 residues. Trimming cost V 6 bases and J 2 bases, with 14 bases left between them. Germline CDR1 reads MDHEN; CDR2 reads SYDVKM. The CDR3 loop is CASSPDSDAYEQYV. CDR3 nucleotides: TGTGCCAGCAGCCCGGACAGTGACGCCTACGAGCAGTACGTC.

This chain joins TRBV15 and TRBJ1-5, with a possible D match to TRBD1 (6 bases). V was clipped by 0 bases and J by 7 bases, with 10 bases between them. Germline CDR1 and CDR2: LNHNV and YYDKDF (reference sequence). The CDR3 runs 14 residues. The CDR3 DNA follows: TGTGCCACCAGCAGAGAACAGGGAAGACAGCCCCAGCATTTT. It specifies CATSREQGRQPQHF.

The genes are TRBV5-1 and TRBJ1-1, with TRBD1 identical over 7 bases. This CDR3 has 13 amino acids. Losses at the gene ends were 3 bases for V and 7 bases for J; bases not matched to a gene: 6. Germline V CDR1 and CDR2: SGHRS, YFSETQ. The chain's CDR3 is CASSSTGVGEAFF. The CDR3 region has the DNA TGCGCCAGCAGCTCTACAGGGGTTGGTGAAGCTTTCTTT.

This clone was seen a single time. The CDR3 DNA sequence: TGTGCCAGCAGCTTACAGGGGGAGAAGGGTGGCTACACCTTC. Amino acid sequence: CASSLQGEKGGYTF. This chain links TRBV7-3 with TRBJ1-2; 7 bases align to TRBD1. CDR3 length: 14 residues. The trim removed 2 bases at V and 7 bases at J, leaving 7 bases unmatched. The germline gives CDR1 SGHTA, CDR2 FQGTGA.

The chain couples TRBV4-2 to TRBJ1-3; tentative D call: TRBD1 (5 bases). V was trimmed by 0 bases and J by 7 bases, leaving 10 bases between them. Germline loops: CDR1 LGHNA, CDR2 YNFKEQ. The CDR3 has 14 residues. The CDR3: CASSQDERGNTIYF. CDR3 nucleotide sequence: TGTGCCAGCAGCCAAGATGAGCGGGGGAACACCATATATTTT.